This T cell receptor beta chain was sequenced for a study of blood T cell repertoires in COVID-19. About the study: Sites in the United States, Italy and Spain provided acute and convalescent COVID-19 samples. PBMCs, B-cell-depleted T cells, or T cells provided the cDNA or gDNA that made up the material.

Seattle patients were enrolled while actively infected and followed longitudinally. Study processing details: Reference gene primer amplification in the assay estimated nucleated cell counts. Only in-frame clones appear in the TCRdb table, and some are missing; sequencing was by immunoSEQ multiplex PCR. V, J and clone size derive from that table, while D and trimming were established from the DNA sequence. The profile shows 350,000 or so clones, about 91% of them singletons. What was sequenced was peripheral blood. The receptor comes from a woman in her 30s with COVID-19, enrolled during active disease.

CDR3 bases: TGTGCCATCAACTACAGAGAGGGGGCCACTAACTATGGCTACACCTTC. It specifies CAINYREGATNYGYTF. The chain uses TRBV10-3 and TRBJ1-2, with TRBD1 matching 7 bases. V lost 7 bases to trimming and J lost 0 bases; unmatched junction nucleotides: 11. CDR1 and CDR2 from the germline V gene are ENHRY and SYGVKD. This CDR3 region has 16 residues.